The 32 T cell receptor beta chains listed next were all sequenced from one sample in a study of blood T cells in healthy people across ages. Primers used in a second PCR of about 7 to 12 cycles were a sample-barcoded 5' primer and a J-beta primer mix. TCRdb reprocessed the 5' RACE reads via MiXCR and lists one record per CDR3 protein. The table includes some 1.4 million distinct CDR3 sequences, 42% detected once. Source material: blood. All receptors come from a woman in her late teens or twenties in good health.

Only a few counts were recorded for this clonotype. The chain carries TRBV10-2 and TRBJ2-5, with 9 nucleotides matching TRBD1. The length of the CDR3 is 14 residues. Per germline, CDR1 WSHSY and CDR2 SAAADI. The junction had 5 bases not matched to a gene; V was cut back by 7 bases and J by 2 bases. CDR3 residues: CASMATGGQETQYF. As DNA, the CDR3 is TGCGCCAGCATGGCGACAGGGGGGCAAGAGACCCAGTACTTC.

This rearrangement joins TRBV20-1 to TRBJ1-2; 9 bases are shared with TRBD1. Germline assignment: CDR1 DFQATT and CDR2 SNEGSKA (reference sequence). V shed 6 bases and J 4 bases; nucleotides not matched to a gene: 9. The CDR3 length is 14 residues. The CDR3 sequence is CSAGPGTGTYGYTF. The CDR3 nucleotides read TGCAGTGCCGGTCCCGGGACAGGGACCTATGGCTACACCTTC.

With regard to this clonotype: Sequence at one end of the junction differs from germline and may be a read error. The rearrangement links TRBV24-1 to TRBJ2-1; the match to TRBD2 covers 13 bases. CDR3 length: 16 residues. Germline V gene lookup returns CDR1 KGHDR and CDR2 SFDVKD. CDR3 in amino acids: CAASDTSGRDYNEQFF. The CDR3 DNA is TGTGCCGCCAGTGATACTAGCGGGAGGGATTACAATGAGCAGTTCTTC.

The chain has TRBV5-1 and TRBJ1-2; 9 bases are shared with TRBD1. The germline gives CDR1 SGHRS, CDR2 YFSETQ. V shed 2 bases and J 6 bases; nucleotides not matched to a gene: 8. The CDR3 sequence is 15 residues long. CDR3 sequence (DNA): TGCGCCAGCAGCTTATCCACAGGGGGCAGGGATGGCTACACCTTC. Translation gives CASSLSTGGRDGYTF.

The rearrangement joins TRBV7-9 to TRBJ2-5, with D perhaps matching TRBD2 (5 bases). The CDR3 sequence is 16 residues long. The germline V and J ends were trimmed by 5 bases and 11 bases, with 27 bases remaining between them. Germline V gives CDR1 SEHNR, CDR2 FQNEAQ (reference sequence). CDR3 protein: CASSGYQILPGNEQYF. CDR3 coding DNA: TGTGCCAGCAGCGGCTACCAAATTCTCCCCGGGAATGAGCAGTACTTC. The full variable domain, its missing parts supplied by reference TRBV7-9 and TRBJ2-5, is DTGVSQNPRHKITKRGQNVTFRCDPISEHNRLYWYRQTLGQGPEFLTYFQNEAQLEKSRLLSDRFSAERPKGSFSTLEIQRTEQGDSAMYLCASSGYQILPGNEQYFGPGTRLLVL.

This chain joins TRBV12-5 and TRBJ2-1; 8 nucleotides align to TRBD1. The CDR3 runs to 16 residues. Trimming cost V 7 bases and J 6 bases; bases outside gene matches: 14. Looked up from germline, CDR1 is LGHNT and CDR2 is FRNRAP. The CDR3 DNA sequence: TGTGCTAGTGCCGTCCCGCGGACAGGGCTCCTCAATGAGCAGTTCTTC. Amino acid sequence: CASAVPRTGLLNEQFF.

This chain links TRBV5-1 with TRBJ2-7; 7 positions agree with TRBD1. J was trimmed by 2 bases and V by 6 bases; bases with no gene match: 14. Germline lookup yields CDR1 SGHRS and CDR2 YFSETQ. The CDR3 is 16 residues long. The CDR3 here is CASTPIPGTDTYEQYF. The CDR3 DNA reads as TGCGCCAGCACACCAATTCCCGGGACAGACACCTACGAGCAGTACTTC.

The V and J genes are TRBV12-3 or TRBV12-4 and TRBJ1-1; D unresolved. The CDR3 sequence is 14 residues long. V dropped 5 bases and J dropped 3 bases, with 13 bases sitting between them. CDR3 loop: CASSPPRVDTEAFF. The CDR3 region has the DNA TGTGCCAGCAGTCCGCCCCGGGTGGACACTGAAGCTTTCTTT.

This clonotype has more than one count but fewer than ten. This chain connects TRBV4-2 to TRBJ2-1; D gene uncertain. Between the trimmed V and J ends, which lost 1 base and 6 bases, there was a span of 10 bases. Per germline, CDR1 LGHNA and CDR2 YNFKEQ. The CDR3 is made up of 14 amino acids. The CDR3 protein is CASSQVVKTNEQFF. CDR3 bases: TGTGCCAGCAGCCAAGTCGTCAAGACCAATGAGCAGTTCTTC.

CDR3 protein: CASNAAETYTDTQYF. DNA for the CDR3: TGTGCCAGCAATGCGGCGGAAACTTACACAGATACGCAGTATTTT. The chain employs TRBV6-6 and TRBJ2-3; D remains unclear. Germline V lookup: CDR1 MNHNY, CDR2 SVGAGI (reference sequence). Trimming cost V 7 bases and J 2 bases, with 16 bases left between them. The CDR3 contains 15 residues.

Details on this clonotype: At one end the junction does not follow the germline gene, possibly because of a read error. This chain joins TRBV29-1 and TRBJ2-5; D is unclear. The CDR3 contains 11 residues. Germline V gene sequence: CDR1 SQVTM, CDR2 ANQGSEA. The CDR3 reads CGVRTSDEQYF. In nucleotides, the CDR3 is TGCGGCGTCCGCACCAGCGATGAGCAGTACTTC. The entire variable domain, with the rest obtained from reference TRBV29-1 and TRBJ2-5, is as follows: SAVISQKPSRDICQRGTSLTIQCQVDSQVTMMFWYRQQPGQSLTLIATANQGSEATYESGFVIDKFPISRPNLTFSTLTVSNMSPEDSSIYLCGVRTSDEQYFGPGTRLLVL.

The chain carries TRBV3-1 and TRBJ2-3; 11 bases agree with TRBD2. The V segment lost 1 base and the J segment 4 bases; nucleotides outside the gene matches: 7. Germline-derived CDR1 and CDR2 are LGHDT and YNNKEL (reference sequence). The CDR3 sequence is 17 residues long. The CDR3 nucleotides are TGTGCCAGCAGCCAAGGGGAAGGACTAGCGGGTGCAGATACGCAGTATTTT. It yields the protein CASSQGEGLAGADTQYF.

This clonotype was seen only a few times. The V and J genes are TRBV6-5 and TRBJ1-4; maybe TRBD1 (5 bases). The V end lost 0 bases, the J end lost 5 bases, and 13 bases lay between the germline ends. The CDR3 length is 16 residues. Germline loops: CDR1 MNHEY, CDR2 SVGAGI. The CDR3 region has the DNA TGTGCCAGCAGTTACTCCCACGCCGGACACAATGAAAAACTGTTTTTT. This codes for CASSYSHAGHNEKLFF.

This clonotype has only a few counts. The gene calls are TRBV2 and TRBJ2-1; 8 bases are shared with TRBD2. This CDR3 contains 17 residues. With 5 bases clipped from V and 6 bases from J, the junction kept 15 bases outside the gene matches. CDR1 is SNHLY and CDR2 is FYNNEI in the germline V gene. CDR3 residues: CASSSSGSVGYPNEQFF. In DNA, the CDR3 is TGTGCCAGCAGTTCCAGCGGGAGCGTTGGCTACCCCAATGAGCAGTTCTTC.

The chain is built from TRBV7-9 and TRBJ2-3; D remains ambiguous. V was pared by 1 base and J by 1 base, with 9 bases between. CDR1 and CDR2 (germline): SEHNR, FQNEAQ (reference sequence). The CDR3 runs to 15 residues. This CDR3 reads CASSLDWTRTDTQYF. CDR3 bases: TGTGCCAGCAGCTTAGACTGGACCCGCACAGATACGCAGTATTTT.

This clonotype appeared a few times. The V gene is TRBV3-1, the J gene TRBJ2-1; D unclear. The germline V gene has CDR1 LGHDT and CDR2 YNNKEL (reference sequence). Trimming cost V 2 bases and J 8 bases, with 7 bases left between them. The CDR3 is 12 amino acids. Here the CDR3 DNA reads TGTGCCAGCAGCCAAAACACGGATGAGCAGTTCTTC. This codes for CASSQNTDEQFF.

This clonotype was seen more than once but under ten times. The V gene is TRBV4-1, the J gene TRBJ2-7, with D tentatively TRBD2 (6 bases). The CDR3 extends over 15 amino acids. Germline CDR1 and CDR2: MGHRA and YSYEKL. V lost 0 bases, J lost 0 bases, and 9 bases lay in between. Here the CDR3 reads CASSQESSVSYEQYF. The DNA for the CDR3 is TGCGCCAGCAGCCAAGAATCTAGCGTCTCCTACGAGCAGTACTTC.

Concerning this clonotype itself: A much larger clone differs by one base, so this may be a read error. This chain uses TRBV7-3 with TRBJ2-1; D is tentatively TRBD1 or TRBD2 (5 bases each). V dropped 1 base and J dropped 6 bases, with 7 bases sitting between them. The CDR3 is 13 residues long. Germline V lookup: CDR1 SGHTA, CDR2 FQGTGA. The CDR3 spells CASSLKRGNEQFF. CDR3 nucleotides: TGTGCCAGCAGCTTAAAGAGGGGCAATGAGCAGTTCTTC. The whole variable domain, filled in from reference TRBV7-3 and TRBJ2-1, reads GAGVSQTPSNKVTEKGKYVELRCDPISGHTALYWYRQSLGQGPEFLIYFQGTGAADDSGLPNDRFFAVRPEGSVSTLKIQRTERGDSAVYLCASSLKRGNEQFFGPGTRLTVL.

To note about this clonotype: A read error may produce the germline difference seen at one junction end. This chain connects TRBV6-5 to TRBJ1-1; 8 nucleotides agree with TRBD1. Looked up from germline, CDR1 is MNHEY and CDR2 is SVGAGI. CDR3 length equals 19 residues. This chain's CDR3 is CAGSYSRGAGGYGNTEAFF. The CDR3 region has the DNA TGTGCCGGCAGTTACTCCCGGGGGGCAGGGGGCTACGGGAACACTGAAGCTTTCTTT.

The chain combines TRBV3-1 with TRBJ1-1; D ambiguous. The length of the CDR3 is 12 residues. Germline V gene sequence: CDR1 LGHDT, CDR2 YNNKEL (reference sequence). V was cut by 0 bases and J by 8 bases, with 7 bases left in between. CDR3: CASSQDRAEAFF. CDR3 nucleotide sequence: TGTGCCAGCAGCCAAGATCGGGCGGAAGCTTTCTTT.

The V gene is TRBV27, the J gene TRBJ1-5, with a tentative D call TRBD1 (5 bases). CDR1 and CDR2 from the germline V gene are MNHEY and SMNVEV (reference sequence). CDR3 size: 15 residues. V lost 8 bases and J 1 base, leaving 15 bases between the germline ends. In DNA form, the CDR3 reads TGTGCCAGCGCTCTTACAGGTTTAAGCAATCAGCCCCAGCATTTT. As protein: CASALTGLSNQPQHF.

The chain links TRBV10-3 to TRBJ1-4, with D maybe TRBD1 (6 bases). The CDR3 runs to 12 residues. Per germline, CDR1 ENHRY and CDR2 SYGVKD. V lost 11 bases and J lost 7, with 14 bases in between. CDR3 in amino acids: CASRTGSEKLFF. CDR3 nucleotide sequence: TGTGCCTCAAGAACAGGGAGTGAAAAACTGTTTTTT.

This clonotype was detected a few times. This sequence joins TRBV4-1 and TRBJ2-5, with D possibly being TRBD2 (6 bases). The CDR3 is 14 amino acids. The V and J ends lost 4 bases and 2 bases respectively, with 11 bases between them. CDR1 is MGHRA and CDR2 is YSYEKL in the germline V gene. CDR3 region: CASSPRDWQETQYF. The CDR3 nucleotides are TGCGCCAGCAGCCCCAGGGACTGGCAAGAGACCCAGTACTTC.

The rearrangement uses TRBV7-2 and TRBJ2-1; D is unclear. The V end was cut by 5 bases, the J end by 6 bases, with 5 bases between. CDR1 and CDR2 (germline): SGHTA, FQGNSA. The CDR3 is 11 residues long. This CDR3 reads CASSHINEQFF. The CDR3 coding sequence is TGTGCCAGCAGCCACATCAATGAGCAGTTCTTC.

J is TRBJ2-1 and V is TRBV12-3 or TRBV12-4; TRBD2 aligns across 7 bases. J gave up 7 bases and V 1 base, and 10 bases lay outside the gene matches. CDR3 length: 16 residues. In DNA form, the CDR3 reads TGTGCCAGCAGTTTAGTGGTGGGAGGGTTGGGTAATGAGCAGTTCTTC. This translates into CASSLVVGGLGNEQFF.

The table lists this clonotype with many counts. V usage is TRBV12-3 or TRBV12-4 and J usage is TRBJ1-2; 8 nucleotides align to TRBD1. The ends lost 4 bases at V and 6 bases at J; junction bases unmatched: 4. The length of the CDR3 is 13 residues. CDR3 DNA: TGTGCCAGCAGTTCCGGGACAGGACATGGCTACACCTTC. Amino acid sequence: CASSSGTGHGYTF.

This clonotype appeared a few times. The chain combines TRBV6-5 with TRBJ2-5, with no clear D. Trimming took 6 bases from V and 9 from J, leaving 11 bases between them. This CDR3 contains 11 residues. CDR1 and CDR2 from the germline V gene are MNHEY and SVGAGI. The CDR3 DNA follows: TGTGCCAGCAGAACCACCGTTGCCCAGTACTTC. Protein sequence: CASRTTVAQYF.

In the case of this clonotype: A much larger clone lies a single base off, so this may be a read error. This chain uses TRBV20-1 with TRBJ2-1; TRBD2 aligns across 9 bases. TRBJ2-7 matches the DNA end more closely, so the J call is doubtful. Germline-derived CDR1 and CDR2 are DFQATT and SNEGSKA (reference sequence). This CDR3 is 14 amino acids long. As DNA, the CDR3 is TGCAGTGCTAGAAGGCTAGCGGGATCGCGTGAGCAGTACTTC. Residues: CSARRLAGSREQYF.

V and J are TRBV5-6 and TRBJ2-1; either TRBD1 or TRBD2 may supply D (5 bases each). Germline lookup yields CDR1 SGHDT and CDR2 YYEEEE. There are 17 residues in the CDR3. The V end was cut by 2 bases, the J end by 0 bases, with 15 bases between. CDR3 in DNA: TGTGCCAGCAGCTTACCCGGGACGCCGAGCTCCTACAATGAGCAGTTCTTC. This sequence encodes CASSLPGTPSSYNEQFF.

V gene TRBV5-1 combines with J gene TRBJ2-1; tentatively, D is TRBD1 or TRBD2 (5 bases each). The CDR3 spans 16 residues. The germline gives CDR1 SGHRS, CDR2 YFSETQ. The V gene lost 0 bases and the J gene lost 0 bases, with 10 bases spanning the gap. CDR3 sequence: CASSLGGSPSYNEQFF. The CDR3 DNA is TGCGCCAGCAGCTTGGGGGGGTCCCCCTCCTACAATGAGCAGTTCTTC. Complete variable domain (other parts from reference TRBV5-1 and TRBJ2-1): KAGVTQTPRYLIKTRGQQVTLSCSPISGHRSVSWYQQTPGQGLQFLFEYFSETQRNKGNFPGRFSGRQFSNSRSEMNVSTLELGDSALYLCASSLGGSPSYNEQFFGPGTRLTVL.

This rearrangement joins TRBV20-1 to TRBJ2-1, with D maybe TRBD2 (5 bases). Germline V CDR1 and CDR2: DFQATT, SNEGSKA (reference sequence). This CDR3 contains 14 residues. Trimming left V 8 bases short and J 0 bases short, with 14 bases between. The CDR3 coding sequence is TGCAGTACCCCGAGGGAGACCTCCTACAATGAGCAGTTCTTC. It translates to CSTPRETSYNEQFF.

The chain is built from TRBV6-1 and TRBJ2-7; D is perhaps TRBD1 (5 bases). The CDR3 has 15 residues. The V and J ends lost 1 base and 0 bases respectively, with 10 bases between them. Per the germline V gene, CDR1 is MNHNS and CDR2 is SASEGT. The DNA of the CDR3 is TGTGCCAGCAGTGAAGGTCGGCAGGGCTCCTACGAGCAGTACTTC. Amino acid sequence: CASSEGRQGSYEQYF.